A single sample gave rise to the 23 T cell receptor gamma chains below, sequenced in a study of Vδ1+ human thymocytes. Study results and caveats: In the thymus, TRG and TRD repertoires looked highly polyclonal with Gaussian CDR3 lengths.

What these receptors recognize is not known. Extracted RNA was reverse transcribed into cDNA. The CDR3 regions were amplified by multiplex PCR from V-gene primers to a constant-region primer. TCRdb repeated clone calling on the multiplex PCR reads with CATT. The sample includes tens of thousands of gamma-chain clones, 20% seen only once; the top ten take roughly 2%. The specimen was Vdelta1+ gamma-delta thymocytes from the thymus. The subset denotes: FACS-sorted CD3+ TCRalphabeta- TCRVdelta1+ TCRVdelta2- thymocytes. Receptors were obtained from a girl in the first two years of life who had congenital heart surgery.

This clone was recorded a few times. Other DNA sequences in the sample encode the same CDR3. The chain recombines TRGV9 with TRGJ1 or TRGJ2. Looked up from germline, CDR1 is GITISATS and CDR2 is ISYDGTV (reference sequence). The CDR3 totals 12 residues. The V and J ends lost 0 bases and 10 bases, in that order; junction bases with no gene match: 6. CDR3 residues: CALWEVPLKKLF. The CDR3 DNA follows: TGTGCCTTGTGGGAGGTGCCGCTAAAGAAACTCTTT.

Of note for this clone: Other DNA sequences of this sample code for an identical CDR3. V usage is TRGV8 and J usage is TRGJ1 or TRGJ2. J was trimmed by 1 base and V by 2 bases; bases with no gene match: 2. Germline-derived CDR1 and CDR2 are VENAVY and YDSYNSRV. CDR3 length: 13 amino acids. The CDR3 region has the DNA TGTGCCACCTGGGATACAAATTATTATAAGAAACTCTTT. Amino acid sequence: CATWDTNYYKKLF.

Of note for this clone: Other DNA sequences of this sample code for an identical CDR3. The V call is TRGV9, the J call TRGJP2. The germline V gene encodes CDR1 GITISATS and CDR2 ISYDGTV (reference sequence). This CDR3 is built from 12 residues. After removal of 3 bases from V and 7 bases from J, the junction contained 2 bases not matched to a gene. CDR3 in DNA: TGTGCCTTGTGGGAGTCTGATTGGATCAAGACGTTT. It is translated as CALWESDWIKTF.

A few counts support this clone. This chain connects TRGV8 to TRGJ1 or TRGJ2. The CDR3 totals 13 residues. V shed 0 bases, J shed 6 bases, and the junction held 5 bases outside the gene matches. Germline CDR1 is VENAVY and CDR2 is YDSYNSRV. CDR3 sequence: CATWDRQPYKKLF. The DNA of the CDR3 is TGTGCCACCTGGGATAGGCAACCTTATAAGAAACTCTTT.

This chain connects TRGV2 to TRGJ1 or TRGJ2. The CDR3 is made up of 14 amino acids. V lost 0 bases and J lost 7; bases outside the gene matches: 9. The germline gives CDR1 EGSNGY, CDR2 YDSYNSKV. The CDR3 region is CATWDGPAEYKKLF. The CDR3 DNA reads as TGTGCCACCTGGGACGGGCCGGCGGAGTATAAGAAACTCTTT.

Judged by abundance, this clone is medium-sized. Within the sample, other DNA sequences also encode this same CDR3. V and J are TRGV9 and TRGJ1 or TRGJ2. After removal of 0 bases from V and 10 bases from J, the junction contained 3 bases not matched to a gene. The germline gives CDR1 GITISATS, CDR2 ISYDGTV (reference sequence). CDR3 length: 11 amino acids. Here the CDR3 DNA reads TGTGCCTTGTGGGAGGTGCAAAAGAAACTCTTT. Its protein product is CALWEVQKKLF.

The chain links TRGV4 to TRGJ1 or TRGJ2. In germline, CDR1 is EGSTGY, CDR2 YDSYTSSV. Losses at the gene ends were 0 bases for V and 2 bases for J; bases not matched to a gene: 7. The CDR3 runs 15 residues. CDR3 nucleotides: TGTGCCACCTGGGATGGGCGTCTATATTATTATAAGAAACTCTTT. Amino acid sequence: CATWDGRLYYYKKLF.

This clone came up a few times. One end of the junction is discordant with germline, which a read error may explain. This chain links TRGV2 with TRGJP2. CDR1 and CDR2 (germline): EGSNGY, YDSYNSKV. The length of the CDR3 is 14 residues. The CDR3 region has the DNA TGTGCCACCTGGGACGGGCGTAGTGATCGGATCAAGACGTTT. Residues: CATWDGRSDRIKTF.

A few counts support this clone. The chain uses TRGV2 and TRGJ1 or TRGJ2. The CDR3 is 14 residues long. Trimming cost V 0 bases and J 6 bases; bases outside gene matches: 8. From germline, CDR1 is EGSNGY and CDR2 YDSYNSKV. The CDR3 DNA is TGTGCCACCTGGGACGGGCCGCACTTTTATAAGAAACTCTTT. Protein product: CATWDGPHFYKKLF.

This clone was detected a few times. The chain links TRGV9 to TRGJ1 or TRGJ2. Trimming cost V 4 bases and J 0 bases; bases outside gene matches: 6. The germline V gene encodes CDR1 GITISATS and CDR2 ISYDGTV (reference sequence). CDR3 length equals 14 residues. The CDR3 sequence: CALWDSRNYYKKLF. The CDR3 nucleotides are TGTGCCTTGTGGGACTCGAGGAATTATTATAAGAAACTCTTT.

This chain joins TRGV3 and TRGJP2. This CDR3 is 16 amino acids long. Per the germline V gene, CDR1 is VTNTFY and CDR2 is YDVSTARD (reference sequence). The V segment lost 0 bases and the J segment 5 bases; nucleotides outside the gene matches: 9. The CDR3 loop reads CATWDRRGGSDWIKTF. The CDR3 region has the DNA TGTGCCACCTGGGACAGGCGCGGCGGGAGTGATTGGATCAAGACGTTT.

Remarks on this clone: Other nucleotide sequences from this sample produce the same CDR3. The chain carries TRGV8 and TRGJ1 or TRGJ2. The V gene end was trimmed by 1 base and the J gene end by 7 bases; junction bases not matched to a gene: 4. Germline CDR1 reads VENAVY; CDR2 reads YDSYNSRV. The CDR3 has 12 amino acids. For the CDR3, the DNA is TGTGCCACCTGGGATAGAGGGTATAAGAAACTCTTT. It translates to CATWDRGYKKLF.

This chain uses TRGV2 with TRGJ1 or TRGJ2. Germline CDR1 EGSNGY, CDR2 YDSYNSKV. CDR3 length: 15 residues. V gave up 0 bases and J gave up 10 bases; unmatched junction bases: 15. The CDR3 bases are TGTGCCACCTGGGACGGGCGCGCACCACGGGGGAAGAAACTCTTT. This encodes CATWDGRAPRGKKLF.

The chain links TRGV3 to TRGJ1 or TRGJ2. The J segment lost 6 bases and the V segment lost 0 bases, leaving 8 bases of the junction unmatched. Germline V lookup: CDR1 VTNTFY, CDR2 YDVSTARD (reference sequence). The CDR3 is made up of 14 amino acids. The CDR3 here is CATWDRRRTYKKLF. CDR3 sequence (DNA): TGTGCCACCTGGGACAGGCGGCGGACTTATAAGAAACTCTTT.

The table lists this clone with a count of one. One end of the junction does not line up with germline, which may come from a read error. The genes are TRGV2 and TRGJP2. This CDR3 has 16 residues. Per the germline V gene, CDR1 is EGSNGY and CDR2 is YDSYNSKV. CDR3 DNA: TGTACCACCTGGGACGGGCGAAATAGTAGTGATTGGATCAAGACGTTT. This codes for CTTWDGRNSSDWIKTF.

V is TRGV8 and J is TRGJ1 or TRGJ2. CDR1 is VENAVY and CDR2 is YDSYNSRV in the germline V gene. The CDR3 is 16 amino acids. After removal of 4 bases from V and 4 bases from J, the junction contained 16 bases not matched to a gene. CDR3 loop: CATWDGTALRYYKKLF. The CDR3 region has the DNA TGTGCCACCTGGGACGGAACGGCCCTTCGATATTATAAGAAACTCTTT.

This clone was seen a handful of times. The rearrangement links TRGV9 to TRGJ1 or TRGJ2. The V and J ends lost 6 bases and 8 bases, in that order; junction bases with no gene match: 1. CDR1 is GITISATS, CDR2 ISYDGTV, per germline (reference sequence). The CDR3 length is 9 residues. This CDR3 reads CALWHKKLF. As DNA, the CDR3 is TGTGCCTTGTGGCATAAGAAACTCTTT.

This clone has just a few counts. Other DNA sequences within the sample encode an identical CDR3. The J gene is TRGJP2, the V gene TRGV8. Germline V gene data show CDR1 as VENAVY and CDR2 as YDSYNSRV. V gave up 4 bases and J gave up 2 bases; unmatched junction bases: 4. This CDR3 has 14 residues. The CDR3 sequence is CATWDHSSDWIKTF. DNA of the CDR3: TGTGCCACCTGGGACCACAGTAGTGATTGGATCAAGACGTTT.

This clone was counted a few times. An end of the junction does not agree with germline; a read error may underlie this. Other DNA sequences of this sample code for an identical CDR3. The chain has TRGV4 and TRGJ1 or TRGJ2. CDR3 length: 12 amino acids. Germline V gives CDR1 EGSTGY, CDR2 YDSYTSSV. This CDR3 reads CATWDVNYKKLF. The DNA of the CDR3 is TGTGCCACCTGGGATGTCAATTACAAGAAACTCTTT.

The chain uses TRGV3 and TRGJ1 or TRGJ2. The trim removed 0 bases at V and 2 bases at J, leaving 7 bases unmatched. The length of the CDR3 is 15 residues. Germline values: CDR1 VTNTFY, CDR2 YDVSTARD (reference sequence). In DNA form, the CDR3 reads TGTGCCACCTGGGACAGGCTCCCCCATTATTATAAGAAACTCTTT. Its translation is CATWDRLPHYYKKLF.

This clone was counted only a few times. With a much larger clone just one base away, this may be a read error. The chain couples TRGV8 to TRGJP1. The V segment lost 2 bases and the J segment 4 bases; nucleotides outside the gene matches: 1. Germline V lookup: CDR1 VENAVY, CDR2 YDSYNSRV. The CDR3 runs to 13 residues. Here the CDR3 DNA reads TGTGCCACCTGGGATAACACTGGTTGGTTCAAGATATTT. Translated, it gives CATWDNTGWFKIF.

In its sample, this clone is medium-sized. V gene TRGV4 combines with J gene TRGJ1 or TRGJ2. J was trimmed by 5 bases and V by 4 bases; bases with no gene match: 2. CDR3 length: 11 amino acids. Germline V gene data show CDR1 as EGSTGY and CDR2 as YDSYTSSV. The CDR3 DNA is TGTGCCACCTGGGAGAATTATAAGAAACTCTTT. Protein: CATWENYKKLF.

This clone was picked up a small number of times. The chain couples TRGV3 to TRGJ1 or TRGJ2. This CDR3 is built from 16 residues. Germline CDR1 VTNTFY, CDR2 YDVSTARD (reference sequence). J lost 3 bases, V lost 0 bases, and 11 bases had no gene match. The CDR3 sequence: CATWDRPKSSYYKKLF. DNA for the CDR3: TGTGCCACCTGGGACAGGCCGAAATCGAGTTATTATAAGAAACTCTTT.